The TCR beta chain described here comes from a study of beta chain features in type 1 diabetes. The isolated RNA, all of it, was reverse transcribed, so expressed TCRB transcripts were what got sequenced. Libraries were prepared by immunoSEQ multiplex PCR; TCRdb keeps only in-frame clonotypes and omits some of them. The data contain about 330,000 clones, roughly 9.6% of them singletons. V shed 7 bases, J shed 6 bases, and the junction held 5 bases outside the gene matches. Per germline, CDR1 SNHLY and CDR2 FYNNEI. The CDR3 length is 12 residues. The sample holds a few counts of this clone. Its antigen is currently unknown. CD45RO/CCR7/CD25/CD127/CD95/CD27 staining was used to isolate CD4+ naive, central memory, regulatory and stem cell-like memory cells by sorting. Notes on the study in general: Within patients, naive, central memory and Treg TCRB repertoires seemed more similar than within healthy donors.

The sequenced sample was naive CD4+ T cells from blood. The chain couples TRBV2 to TRBJ1-2, with 7 bases fitting TRBD1. The sequence was obtained from a woman aged 25 to 45 in good health. The CDR3 here is CASIGTDHGYTF. DNA of the CDR3: TGTGCCAGCATTGGGACAGACCATGGCTACACCTTC.